A single sample is the source of the 12 T cell receptor beta chains below, sequenced in a study of blood T cell repertoires in COVID-19. Profiled with immunoSEQ multiplex PCR; TCRdb holds only in-frame clones, not every one. This table has just under 55,000 clones, roughly 80% appearing once. Sequenced sample: peripheral blood. These receptors all stem from a woman aged 55 to 70 with acute or convalescent COVID-19.

CDR3 nucleotides: TGTGCCAGCAGCTTAAGCGGGGGGACAGATACGCAGTATTTT. Its protein is CASSLSGGTDTQYF. This chain links TRBV7-9 with TRBJ2-3, with 9 bases that match TRBD2. Germline CDR1 SEHNR, CDR2 FQNEAQ (reference sequence). Trimming at V came to 2 bases and at J to 3 bases, leaving 0 bases not matched to a gene. The CDR3 covers 14 residues. Looking up the rest from reference TRBV7-9 and TRBJ2-3 gives the full variable domain: DTGVSQNPRHKITKRGQNVTFRCDPISEHNRLYWYRQTLGQGPEFLTYFQNEAQLEKSRLLSDRFSAERPKGSFSTLEIQRTEQGDSAMYLCASSLSGGTDTQYFGPGTRLTVL.

This CDR3 is CASSLVTTGAGELFF. Written as DNA, the CDR3 is TGCGCCAGCAGCTTGGTTACTACAGGGGCCGGGGAGCTGTTTTTT. This chain uses TRBV5-1 with TRBJ2-2, with 7 nucleotides matching TRBD1. Trimming removed 0 bases from V and 6 bases from J; junction bases left unmatched: 5. Germline V CDR1 and CDR2: SGHRS, YFSETQ. The CDR3 totals 15 residues.

This chain uses TRBV5-4 with TRBJ1-2; a possible D gene is TRBD1 (5 bases). This CDR3 region has 14 residues. In germline, CDR1 is SGHNT, CDR2 YYREEE (reference sequence). Trimming took 0 bases from V and 8 from J, leaving 14 bases between them. The CDR3 sequence is CASSLDRSGGGYTF. CDR3 in DNA: TGTGCCAGCAGCTTGGACCGATCCGGGGGAGGCTACACCTTC.

V is TRBV4-2 and J is TRBJ2-3, with TRBD2 matching over 8 bases. CDR1 and CDR2 from the germline V gene are LGHNA and YNFKEQ. The CDR3 extends over 15 amino acids. V was pared by 1 base and J by 1 base, with 1 base of the junction left unmatched. This chain's CDR3 is CASSQVAGRTDTQYF. Written as DNA, the CDR3 is TGTGCCAGCAGCCAAGTAGCGGGGCGCACAGATACGCAGTATTTT.

The V call is TRBV9, the J call TRBJ1-2; 11 bases are a match to TRBD1. The CDR3 consists of 14 residues. Germline V lookup: CDR1 SGDLS, CDR2 YYNGEE. Trimming took 3 bases from V and 8 from J; bases not matched to a gene: 6. The CDR3 DNA is TGTGCCAGCAGCGCCGGACAGGGGGCGGTAGGCTACACCTTC. It specifies CASSAGQGAVGYTF.

The CDR3 loop is CASRTGDGYTF. The CDR3 nucleotides read TGTGCCAGCCGGACAGGGGATGGCTACACCTTC. This rearrangement joins TRBV25-1 to TRBJ1-2, with 9 bases identical to TRBD1. CDR3 length: 11 amino acids. Germline V lookup: CDR1 MGHDK, CDR2 SYGVNS. V trimming: 8 bases; J trimming: 6 bases; junction bases outside the gene matches: 1.

This sequence joins TRBV20-1 and TRBJ2-7; maybe TRBD1 (5 bases). The CDR3 covers 11 residues. The germline V gene has CDR1 DFQATT and CDR2 SNEGSKA (reference sequence). V was trimmed by 1 base and J by 6 bases, leaving 7 bases between them. This chain's CDR3 is CSARGGIEQYF. As DNA, the CDR3 is TGCAGTGCTAGAGGGGGCATCGAGCAGTACTTC.

V is TRBV4-1 and J is TRBJ2-5, with a weak D call TRBD1 (6 bases). This CDR3 is built from 15 residues. The V gene's germline CDR1 is MGHRA and CDR2 YSYEKL. V lost 2 bases and J lost 2, with 12 bases in between. The CDR3: CASSQHGTGQETQYF. CDR3 in DNA: TGCGCCAGCAGCCAACATGGTACAGGGCAAGAGACCCAGTACTTC.

The chain combines TRBV6-2 or TRBV6-3 with TRBJ2-1; 12 positions match TRBD2. This CDR3 is 15 amino acids long. V lost 5 bases, J lost 3 bases, and 2 bases stayed unmatched. Germline V gives CDR1 MNHEY, CDR2 SVGEGT. The chain's CDR3 is CASSLAGGNYNEQFF. For the CDR3, the DNA is TGTGCCAGCAGTCTAGCGGGAGGGAACTACAATGAGCAGTTCTTC.

V gene TRBV19 combines with J gene TRBJ1-1; a weak D match, TRBD1 (6 bases). V was cut by 7 bases and J by 1 base, with 13 bases left in between. Germline V lookup: CDR1 LNHDA, CDR2 SQIVND (reference sequence). The CDR3 runs to 14 residues. The CDR3 nucleotides read TGTGCCAGTACCCTCGGGGGGCGGAACACTGAAGCTTTCTTT. It yields the protein CASTLGGRNTEAFF.

The chain recombines TRBV5-4 with TRBJ2-6, with D possibly being TRBD2 (6 bases). Trimming removed 4 bases at V and 2 bases at J, with 13 bases between. Per germline, CDR1 SGHNT and CDR2 YYREEE (reference sequence). The CDR3 covers 16 residues. Here the CDR3 DNA reads TGTGCCAGCAGCGCCGCCGGCGGGGCTGGGGCCAACGTCCTGACTTTC. It yields the protein CASSAAGGAGANVLTF.

The chain has TRBV14 and TRBJ1-4; D call uncertain. The V and J ends lost 6 bases and 7 bases respectively, with 9 bases between them. This CDR3 contains 12 residues. Germline CDR1 reads SGHDN; CDR2 reads FVKESK. The CDR3, as DNA: TGTGCCAGCAGTTACATTTCTGAAAAACTGTTTTTT. Translated: CASSYISEKLFF. The whole variable domain, filled in from reference TRBV14 and TRBJ1-4, reads EAGVTQFPSHSVIEKGQTVTLRCDPISGHDNLYWYRRVMGKEIKFLLHFVKESKQDESGMPNNRFLAERTGGTYSTLKVQPAELEDSGVYFCASSYISEKLFFGSGTQLSVL.